This T cell receptor beta chain was captured in a study of PD-1 blockade in classical Hodgkin lymphoma. The CDR3 is 18 amino acids. Trimming left V 2 bases short and J 2 bases short, with 18 bases between. Profiling relied on immunoSEQ multiplex PCR, and the TCRdb table lists in-frame clones only, not all of them. The sample carries around 60,000 clones, more than 75% recorded once. Findings and caveats of the study: The diversity seen at baseline in complete responders resembled that of newly diagnosed patients. Factors driving the repertoire differences, possibly disease activity or prior therapy, remain undefined. Relapsed/refractory patients reportedly had the lowest baseline TCR diversity, below newly diagnosed patients, who were below healthy donors.

There are a few counts of this clone. The antigen is not known. All the patients suffered relapse after autologous stem cell transplantation, and brentuximab vedotin exposure differed. Classification of best responses gave complete response, partial response or progressive disease. The V and J genes are TRBV23-1 and TRBJ1-4; perhaps TRBD1 as D (6 bases). TRBV23-1 is noted as an ORF with a role that remains uncertain. This specimen consisted of peripheral blood mononuclear cells (PBMCs), obtained before the second cycle of nivolumab. This receptor was identified in a human donor with classical Hodgkin lymphoma. The CDR3 loop reads CASSQPISRGGTNEKLFF. The CDR3 nucleotides read TGCGCCAGCAGTCAACCAATAAGCAGGGGAGGTACTAATGAAAAACTGTTTTTT.